Listed here are 5 T cell receptor beta chains from one sample, sequenced in a study of cytomegalovirus exposure and HLA in healthy donors. PCR amplification relied on 60 Vbeta primers (plus 13 Jbeta primers). Using immunoSEQ multiplex PCR, the repertoire was profiled, and TCRdb retains in-frame clones only, with some absent. The table lists under 150,000 clones, under 90% of them singletons. Sequenced material: PBMCs. The receptor source for this set is a male donor in good health and CMV-seronegative.

The V gene is TRBV27, the J gene TRBJ1-3; D not certain. CDR1 is MNHEY, CDR2 SMNVEV, per germline (reference sequence). Trimming removed 5 bases at V and 1 base at J, with 6 bases between. This CDR3 contains 13 residues. The CDR3 nucleotides read TGTGCCAGCAGTCCCTATTCTGGAAACACCATATATTTT. Its translation is CASSPYSGNTIYF.

The CDR3 loop reads CASSDTVGGEQYF. The DNA for the CDR3 is TGTGCCAGCAGTGACACGGTGGGGGGAGAGCAGTACTTC. The V and J genes are TRBV27 and TRBJ2-7; the D gene is possibly TRBD2 (6 bases). Germline CDR1 is MNHEY and CDR2 is SMNVEV (reference sequence). The CDR3 is made up of 13 amino acids. The V and J ends lost 5 bases and 7 bases respectively, with 15 bases between them.

This chain links TRBV30 with TRBJ2-1; 8 bases map to TRBD2. Per the germline V gene, CDR1 is GTSNPN and CDR2 is SVGIG (reference sequence). CDR3 length: 16 residues. V gave up 2 bases and J gave up 2 bases; unmatched junction bases: 8. The CDR3 loop reads CAWSPGLGETYNEQFF. In DNA, the CDR3 is TGTGCCTGGAGTCCGGGACTAGGGGAAACCTACAATGAGCAGTTCTTC.

In its sample, this clone was seen once. This chain uses TRBV5-5 with TRBJ2-5, with a possible D match to TRBD1 (5 bases). In germline, CDR1 is SGHKS, CDR2 YYEKEE (reference sequence). The V end lost 3 bases, the J end lost 4 bases, and 13 bases lay between the germline ends. The CDR3 loop spans 14 amino acids. CDR3: CASSSPGISETQYF. The CDR3 DNA reads as TGTGCCAGCAGCTCCCCAGGGATTTCAGAGACCCAGTACTTC.

The gene calls are TRBV27 and TRBJ1-1; D might be TRBD1 (6 bases). V was pared by 7 bases and J by 6 bases, with 15 bases between. The CDR3 is made up of 13 amino acids. Per germline, CDR1 MNHEY and CDR2 SMNVEV (reference sequence). The CDR3 bases are TGTGCCAGCAAACACAGGGACCCACCTGAAGCTTTCTTT. Encoded protein: CASKHRDPPEAFF.